These 7 T cell receptor beta chains came from one sample sequenced in a study of blood T cell repertoires in COVID-19. Only in-frame clones appear in the TCRdb table, and some are missing; sequencing was by immunoSEQ multiplex PCR. In the table there are 20,000 or so clones, 82% of which are singletons. Sequencing was carried out using peripheral blood. These receptors came from a human donor in a cohort sampled during active COVID-19.

The CDR3 here is CASSIVVLREGVTDTQYF. The CDR3 DNA sequence: TGTGCCAGTAGTATCGTCGTTTTGCGGGAGGGTGTCACAGATACGCAGTATTTT. The rearrangement uses TRBV19 and TRBJ2-3; 9 nucleotides align to TRBD2. The CDR3 totals 18 residues. Germline lookup yields CDR1 LNHDA and CDR2 SQIVND (reference sequence). Germline trimming cut 3 bases from V and 2 bases from J; bases unmatched to any gene: 12.

The chain links TRBV2 to TRBJ2-1; 9 bases are shared with TRBD2. Germline CDR1 is SNHLY and CDR2 is FYNNEI. CDR3 length equals 14 residues. The V gene end was trimmed by 4 bases and the J gene end by 6 bases; junction bases not matched to a gene: 4. The CDR3 is CASSAASGINEQFF. CDR3 sequence (DNA): TGTGCCAGCAGTGCGGCTAGCGGGATCAATGAGCAGTTCTTC.

This clone was seen a few times. V usage is TRBV12-3 or TRBV12-4 and J usage is TRBJ1-6; the D is unclear. V lost 5 bases, J lost 15 bases, and 14 bases lay in between. The CDR3 covers 12 residues. DNA for the CDR3: TGTGCCAGCAGTCCGCGGCCCCGCCTCCTCCACTTT. It translates to CASSPRPRLLHF.

The gene calls are TRBV29-1 and TRBJ1-1, with D maybe TRBD1 (6 bases). From germline, CDR1 is SQVTM and CDR2 ANQGSEA. The CDR3 covers 11 residues. The V gene lost 7 bases and the J gene lost 3 bases, with 9 bases spanning the gap. The CDR3 bases are TGCAGCGCCAACAGGGACACTGAAGCTTTCTTT. Protein sequence: CSANRDTEAFF.

This clone occurred a few times. In DNA, the CDR3 is TGTGCCAGCAGCCAAGATCCAGGACAGGGGGCTGAAAAACTGTTTTTT. Translating gives CASSQDPGQGAEKLFF. This chain joins TRBV4-2 and TRBJ1-4; 11 bases fit TRBD1. Trimming took 0 bases from V and 7 from J; bases not matched to a gene: 4. The CDR3 spans 16 residues. Germline values: CDR1 LGHNA, CDR2 YNFKEQ.

This clone has a handful of counts. V and J are TRBV3-1 (or the pseudogene TRBV3-2) and TRBJ1-4, with D uncertain. V was pared by 4 bases and J by 4 bases, with 13 bases between. CDR3 size: 15 residues. Germline V CDR1 and CDR2: LGHDT, YNNKEL (reference sequence). CDR3 in amino acids: CASSPLTGYNEKLFF. The CDR3, as DNA: TGTGCCAGCAGCCCTCTAACGGGTTATAATGAAAAACTGTTTTTT.

The rearrangement joins TRBV7-2 to TRBJ1-1; D is perhaps TRBD1 (5 bases). Germline lookup yields CDR1 SGHTA and CDR2 FQGNSA. V lost 1 base to trimming and J lost 5 bases, with 14 bases between them. The CDR3 spans 15 residues. CDR3 sequence reads: CASSLVRGGGTEAFF. Here the CDR3 DNA reads TGTGCCAGCAGCTTAGTACGGGGCGGGGGAACTGAAGCTTTCTTT. Supplemented by reference TRBV7-2 and TRBJ1-1, the full variable domain reads GAGVSQSPSNKVTEKGKDVELRCDPISGHTALYWYRQSLGQGLEFLIYFQGNSAPDKSGLPSDRFSAERTGGSVSTLTIQRTQQEDSAVYLCASSLVRGGGTEAFFGQGTRLTVV.